This T cell receptor beta chain was profiled in a study of metastatic and nonmetastatic thyroid tumors. As for the study in general: Repertoires of blood and of tissue (tumor or nodule) from malignant and benign thyroid patients were compared.

This clone was recorded only once. Authors' processing steps: Across clinicopathological groups, CDR3 differences served as the basis for building a distant-metastasis classifier for papillary thyroid cancer. TCRdb re-called the PCR reads with MiXCR. For this entry, the V and J calls and clone size follow TCRdb and not the study's own pipeline. The table shows about 19,000 clones, with roughly 27% occurring only once. CDR1 SGHVS and CDR2 FQNEAQ come from the germline V gene. The CDR3 runs to 15 residues. V was cut by 2 bases and J by 2 bases, with 13 bases left in between. Ahead of thyroid surgery, no patient had received treatment of any kind.

The sequence derives from a male donor with papillary thyroid cancer or a benign thyroid nodule (not recorded which). Some clones in this sample may be carry-over from other donors' samples. This chain links TRBV7-8 with TRBJ2-7; D gene unclear. The sample comprised blood. CDR3 nucleotide sequence: TGTGCCAGCAGCTTAATAGGGCGCTCGGCCTACGAGCAGTACTTC. Amino acid sequence: CASSLIGRSAYEQYF.